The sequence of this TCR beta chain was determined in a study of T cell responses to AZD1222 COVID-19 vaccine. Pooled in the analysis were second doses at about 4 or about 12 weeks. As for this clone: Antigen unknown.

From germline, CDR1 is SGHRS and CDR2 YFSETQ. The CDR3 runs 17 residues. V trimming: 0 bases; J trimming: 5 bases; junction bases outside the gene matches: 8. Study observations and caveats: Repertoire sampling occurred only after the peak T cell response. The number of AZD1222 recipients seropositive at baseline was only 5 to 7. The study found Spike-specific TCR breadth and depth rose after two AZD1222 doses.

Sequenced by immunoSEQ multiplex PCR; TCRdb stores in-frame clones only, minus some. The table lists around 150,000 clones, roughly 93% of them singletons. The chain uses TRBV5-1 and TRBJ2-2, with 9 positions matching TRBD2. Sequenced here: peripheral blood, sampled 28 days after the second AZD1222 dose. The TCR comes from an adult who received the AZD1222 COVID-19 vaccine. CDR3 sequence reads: CASSLAPGTSSTGELFF. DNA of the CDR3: TGCGCCAGCAGCTTGGCCCCCGGGACTAGCTCAACCGGGGAGCTGTTTTTT.